The clone carrying this T cell receptor beta chain was recorded at least ten times. This sample was included in a study of CDR3 diversity in severe acne. TCRdb re-called the PCR reads through MiXCR, storing one row per CDR3 protein. The sample has approximately 97,000 distinct CDR3 sequences; 45% to 60% are singletons. This clonotype was sampled from a male donor with acne. Sequences were obtained from blood.

The CDR3 spells CSADDFGGSRYEQFF. In DNA form, the CDR3 reads TGCAGCGCCGACGATTTTGGCGGGAGTAGGTATGAGCAGTTCTTC. The chain employs TRBV20-1 and TRBJ2-1; 7 nucleotides match TRBD2. The CDR3 is 15 amino acids. Germline loops: CDR1 DFQATT, CDR2 SNEGSKA (reference sequence).